The 32 T cell receptor beta chains below all came from one sample that was sequenced in a study of T cell responses to AZD1222 COVID-19 vaccine. Sequenced by immunoSEQ multiplex PCR; TCRdb stores in-frame clones only, minus some. The table includes around 130,000 clones, 86% detected once. The source was peripheral blood, collected 28 days after the second AZD1222 dose. The receptor set was obtained from an adult who received the AZD1222 COVID-19 vaccine.

The chain has TRBV18 and TRBJ1-4; possible D gene TRBD1, 5 bases. Germline CDR1 is KGHSH and CDR2 is LQKENI. V lost 0 bases, J lost 1 base, and 9 bases lay in between. This CDR3 spans 16 amino acids. The CDR3, as DNA: TGTGCCAGCTCACCACCGGGGGGGAAAACTAATGAAAAACTGTTTTTT. Protein sequence: CASSPPGGKTNEKLFF.

This sequence joins TRBV11-2 and TRBJ1-1, with 7 bases that match TRBD1. The CDR3 covers 15 residues. Trimming cost V 1 base and J 4 bases; bases outside gene matches: 6. The germline CDR1 and CDR2 sequences are SGHAT and FQNNGV. In nucleotides, the CDR3 is TGTGCCAGCAGCTTAGGCACGACAGGGCGCACTGAAGCTTTCTTT. This sequence encodes CASSLGTTGRTEAFF.

J is TRBJ2-2 and V is TRBV7-3; perhaps TRBD2 as D (5 bases). CDR3 size: 15 residues. The V end lost 5 bases, the J end lost 7 bases, and 17 bases lay between the germline ends. CDR1 SGHTA and CDR2 FQGTGA come from the germline V gene. CDR3 DNA sequence: TGTGCCAGCAGCCTCGAAGGAGGTTTTGTCGGGGAGCTGTTTTTT. This gives the protein CASSLEGGFVGELFF.

This clone was counted only a few times. The chain carries TRBV5-1 and TRBJ1-5, with a weak D call TRBD1 (6 bases). V lost 1 base to trimming and J lost 4 bases, with 6 bases between them. The germline CDR1 and CDR2 sequences are SGHRS and YFSETQ. This CDR3 spans 13 amino acids. The CDR3 is CASSLTGNQPQHF. The CDR3 DNA reads TGCGCCAGCAGCTTGACAGGGAATCAGCCCCAGCATTTT. Full variable domain (outside the CDR3, taken from reference TRBV5-1 and TRBJ1-5): KAGVTQTPRYLIKTRGQQVTLSCSPISGHRSVSWYQQTPGQGLQFLFEYFSETQRNKGNFPGRFSGRQFSNSRSEMNVSTLELGDSALYLCASSLTGNQPQHFGDGTRLSIL.

The chain combines TRBV7-9 with TRBJ1-2; the match to TRBD1 covers 8 bases. CDR1 SEHNR and CDR2 FQNEAQ come from the germline V gene (reference sequence). The CDR3 extends over 12 amino acids. V lost 1 base, J lost 8 bases, and 0 bases stayed unmatched. CDR3 DNA: TGTGCCAGCAGCTTAGGGACAGGGGGCTACACCTTC. It specifies CASSLGTGGYTF.

This chain connects TRBV4-3 to TRBJ1-1; no reliable D call. Germline values: CDR1 LGHNA, CDR2 YSLEER. V lost 0 bases to trimming and J lost 4 bases, with 9 bases between them. The CDR3 has 14 residues. This chain's CDR3 is CASSQERWPTEAFF. In DNA, the CDR3 is TGCGCCAGCAGCCAAGAAAGGTGGCCCACTGAAGCTTTCTTT.

The chain uses TRBV6-5 and TRBJ2-1; 11 bases are a match to TRBD2. The germline V gene has CDR1 MNHEY and CDR2 SVGAGI. Trimming cost V 8 bases and J 3 bases; bases outside gene matches: 6. The CDR3 runs to 15 residues. CDR3 protein: CASQRLAGFYNEQFF. The CDR3 region has the DNA TGTGCCAGCCAGCGACTAGCGGGGTTCTACAATGAGCAGTTCTTC.

The chain employs TRBV6-1 and TRBJ1-2; no clear D gene. V lost 3 bases and J 4 bases, leaving 18 bases between the germline ends. Germline loops: CDR1 MNHNS, CDR2 SASEGT. The CDR3 totals 16 residues. The CDR3 sequence: CASSDGTIRRSYGYTF. The CDR3 nucleotides are TGTGCCAGCAGTGATGGTACTATCAGGAGATCCTATGGCTACACCTTC.

The rearrangement links TRBV15 to TRBJ1-5, with a possible D match to TRBD1 (6 bases). Trimming cost V 4 bases and J 7 bases, with 11 bases left between them. Germline V CDR1 and CDR2: LNHNV, YYDKDF (reference sequence). The CDR3 sequence is 13 residues long. The CDR3 spells CATSTAGVQPQHF. Here the CDR3 DNA reads TGTGCCACCAGCACGGCAGGGGTACAGCCCCAGCATTTT.

The rearrangement joins TRBV11-2 to TRBJ2-2, with a weak D call TRBD1 (5 bases). The V gene lost 1 base and the J gene lost 6 bases, with 12 bases spanning the gap. There are 15 residues in the CDR3. Germline-derived CDR1 and CDR2 are SGHAT and FQNNGV. CDR3 DNA: TGTGCCAGCAGCTTAGTAAAGGGGTGGGCCGGGGAGCTGTTTTTT. Translation: CASSLVKGWAGELFF.

V gene TRBV6-1 combines with J gene TRBJ2-7; D gene ambiguous. The CDR3 covers 14 residues. V was shortened by 0 bases and J by 0 bases, with 6 bases between the two germline ends. Germline V gene data show CDR1 as MNHNS and CDR2 as SASEGT. CDR3 amino acids: CASSEARGSYEQYF. For the CDR3, the DNA is TGTGCCAGCAGTGAAGCCAGAGGCTCCTACGAGCAGTACTTC.

This clone occurred a few times. In the same sample, other DNA sequences code for this CDR3. The V and J genes are TRBV9 and TRBJ2-5; D unclear. V lost 3 bases and J 2 bases, leaving 8 bases between the germline ends. This CDR3 contains 13 residues. The germline gives CDR1 SGDLS, CDR2 YYNGEE. In DNA form, the CDR3 reads TGTGCCAGCAGCGCTAGTCGGCAAGAGACCCAGTACTTC. Amino acid sequence: CASSASRQETQYF.

The chain is built from TRBV11-2 and TRBJ2-4; D gene uncertain. V dropped 5 bases and J dropped 0 bases, with 11 bases sitting between them. Per germline, CDR1 SGHAT and CDR2 FQNNGV. This CDR3 has 15 amino acids. CDR3 sequence reads: CASSEHYLAKNIQYF. The CDR3 DNA follows: TGTGCCAGCAGCGAACACTATCTAGCCAAAAACATTCAGTACTTC.

CDR3 residues: CASSPSSPNKKLFF. The CDR3 DNA is TGTGCCAGCAGTCCTAGCAGCCCGAATAAAAAACTGTTTTTT. The chain carries TRBV28 and TRBJ1-4; D gene unclear. Trimming removed 5 bases at V and 9 bases at J, with 16 bases between. Germline values: CDR1 MDHEN, CDR2 SYDVKM. The CDR3 consists of 14 residues. The variable domain in full, completed from reference TRBV28 and TRBJ1-4, reads DVKVTQSSRYLVKRTGEKVFLECVQDMDHENMFWYRQDPGLGLRLIYFSYDVKMKEKGDIPEGYSVSREKKERFSLILESASTNQTSMYLCASSPSSPNKKLFFGSGTQLSVL.

The chain carries TRBV10-1 and TRBJ1-1; no reliable D call. V lost 2 bases, J lost 4 bases, and 11 bases lay in between. From germline, CDR1 is WNHNN and CDR2 SYGVQD (reference sequence). The CDR3 runs to 14 residues. In DNA form, the CDR3 reads TGCGCCAGCAGTGAGAAGCCCCTGGGCACTGAAGCTTTCTTT. Protein product: CASSEKPLGTEAFF.

The count of this clone is one. The chain recombines TRBV5-4 with TRBJ2-2, with 8 positions matching TRBD1. Trimming took 2 bases from V and 6 from J; bases not matched to a gene: 9. The CDR3 is made up of 16 amino acids. Germline CDR1 and CDR2: SGHNT and YYREEE (reference sequence). Here the CDR3 DNA reads TGTGCCAGCAGCTTTCAGGGGGCGACCGTGCCCGGGGAGCTGTTTTTT. It codes for CASSFQGATVPGELFF.

The chain uses TRBV28 and TRBJ1-2; D gene ambiguous. Germline CDR1 reads MDHEN; CDR2 reads SYDVKM. There are 11 residues in the CDR3. The germline V and J ends were trimmed by 3 bases and 8 bases, with 7 bases remaining between them. The CDR3 nucleotides read TGTGCCAGCAGTTTTAATATGGGCTACACCTTC. Protein product: CASSFNMGYTF.

This chain joins TRBV11-1 and TRBJ1-2, with D uncertain. This CDR3 contains 15 residues. Trimming pared 5 bases from V and 2 bases from J, leaving 15 bases between. Per the germline V gene, CDR1 is SGHAT and CDR2 is FQDESV (reference sequence). DNA for the CDR3: TGTGCCAGCAGCCCTCCGGGGAGCCAAAACTATGGCTACACCTTC. Its protein is CASSPPGSQNYGYTF.

The J gene is TRBJ2-2, the V gene TRBV24-1; unclear D gene. This CDR3 contains 17 residues. In germline, CDR1 is KGHDR, CDR2 SFDVKD. Deletions cut 3 bases from V and 6 bases from J, with 19 bases between. This chain's CDR3 is CATSDPLKGSLAGELFF. For the CDR3, the DNA is TGTGCCACCAGTGATCCCTTGAAAGGCTCTTTGGCCGGGGAGCTGTTTTTT.

The chain links TRBV23-1 to TRBJ2-1, with D unresolved. TRBV23-1 is filed as an ORF, its function uncertain. The CDR3 is 19 residues long. Deletions cut 4 bases from V and 0 bases from J, with 22 bases between. CDR3: CASSPDSSPNNSSYNEQFF. CDR3 DNA: TGCGCCAGCAGTCCCGACTCCAGCCCTAATAATAGCTCCTACAATGAGCAGTTCTTC.

This clone was observed a handful of times. This chain's CDR3 is CASSYGDRTENNEQFF. CDR3 nucleotides: TGCGCCAGCAGCTACGGCGACAGGACAGAAAACAATGAGCAGTTCTTC. The chain joins TRBV5-1 to TRBJ2-1; D perhaps matches TRBD1 (6 bases). CDR3 length: 16 amino acids. Germline V CDR1 and CDR2: SGHRS, YFSETQ. With 3 bases removed from V and 5 bases from J, the gap between germline ends came to 18 bases.

This chain uses TRBV6-4 with TRBJ2-1; 7 bases agree with TRBD2. Germline V CDR1 and CDR2: MRHNA, SNTAGT. The CDR3 covers 15 residues. V lost 2 bases and J lost 7; bases outside the gene matches: 8. The CDR3 sequence: CASSDRAGEGNEQFF. CDR3 nucleotides: TGTGCCAGCAGTGACCGGGCGGGGGAGGGGAATGAGCAGTTCTTC.

This clone was observed a single time. This chain links TRBV19 with TRBJ1-6; D call uncertain. CDR1 LNHDA and CDR2 SQIVND come from the germline V gene (reference sequence). This CDR3 comprises 14 residues. V lost 0 bases and J 6 bases, leaving 6 bases between the germline ends. CDR3 coding DNA: TGTGCCAGTAGTATAGAGGGTCTTAATTCACCCCTCCACTTT. This encodes CASSIEGLNSPLHF.

V is TRBV7-9 and J is TRBJ1-1; 7 bases agree with TRBD1. The CDR3 loop spans 16 amino acids. Germline V gene sequence: CDR1 SEHNR, CDR2 FQNEAQ (reference sequence). The trim removed 5 bases at V and 4 bases at J, leaving 13 bases unmatched. The CDR3 sequence: CASSTYQGERGTEAFF. DNA for the CDR3: TGTGCCAGCAGCACATACCAGGGGGAAAGGGGCACTGAAGCTTTCTTT.

The gene calls are TRBV14 and TRBJ1-6, with D hard to call. V was shortened by 6 bases and J by 7 bases, with 10 bases between the two germline ends. There are 13 residues in the CDR3. Germline assignment: CDR1 SGHDN and CDR2 FVKESK. Here the CDR3 DNA reads TGTGCCAGCAGTCCCTTCAGCAATTCACCCCTCCACTTT. Amino acid sequence: CASSPFSNSPLHF. The whole variable domain, filled in from reference TRBV14 and TRBJ1-6, reads EAGVTQFPSHSVIEKGQTVTLRCDPISGHDNLYWYRRVMGKEIKFLLHFVKESKQDESGMPNNRFLAERTGGTYSTLKVQPAELEDSGVYFCASSPFSNSPLHFGNGTRLTVT.

The CDR3 DNA is TGTGCCAGCAGTTACTCTGGGACAGGGCCTGGGGTGCAGCCCCAGCATTTT. As protein: CASSYSGTGPGVQPQHF. The V gene is TRBV6-2 or TRBV6-3, the J gene TRBJ1-5, with 9 bases lining up with TRBD1. This CDR3 has 17 amino acids. CDR1 and CDR2 (germline): MNHEY, SVGEGT. V was clipped by 0 bases and J by 7 bases; unmatched bases: 10.

The chain has TRBV27 and TRBJ1-2; D ambiguous. V was trimmed by 6 bases and J by 4 bases, leaving 12 bases between them. Germline loops: CDR1 MNHEY, CDR2 SMNVEV (reference sequence). The CDR3 is 13 amino acids. In nucleotides, the CDR3 is TGTGCCAGCAGGAATCCCCGGGGCTATGGCTACACCTTC. Residues: CASRNPRGYGYTF.

This chain links TRBV5-8 with TRBJ2-7; TRBD2 is a possible D gene (5 bases). The V end lost 4 bases, the J end lost 4 bases, and 15 bases lay between the germline ends. The CDR3 contains 14 residues. Germline loops: CDR1 SGHTS, CDR2 YDEGEE. The CDR3 bases are TGTGCCAGCAGCCATGGACTGCCTAGGTACGAGCAGTACTTC. The encoded protein is CASSHGLPRYEQYF.

V and J are TRBV2 and TRBJ1-6, with D uncertain. This CDR3 is 11 amino acids long. Per germline, CDR1 SNHLY and CDR2 FYNNEI. Trimming removed 3 bases from V and 12 bases from J, with 6 bases in between. CDR3 loop: CASSDPKPLHF. Written as DNA, the CDR3 is TGTGCCAGCAGTGACCCCAAACCCCTCCACTTT. The full variable domain, rest sourced from reference TRBV2 and TRBJ1-6, is EPEVTQTPSHQVTQMGQEVILRCVPISNHLYFYWYRQILGQKVEFLVSFYNNEISEKSEIFDDQFSVERPDGSNFTLKIRSTKLEDSAMYFCASSDPKPLHFGNGTRLTVT.

The J gene is TRBJ1-4, the V gene TRBV28; 7 bases are a match to TRBD1. The J segment lost 7 bases and the V segment lost 4 bases, leaving 9 bases of the junction unmatched. Germline-derived CDR1 and CDR2 are MDHEN and SYDVKM. The CDR3 runs 15 residues. The CDR3 nucleotides read TGTGCCAGCAGTTCTCGACAGGGCTCACCTGAAAAACTGTTTTTT. Amino acids: CASSSRQGSPEKLFF.

The CDR3 loop reads CASRNQYF. CDR3 nucleotides: TGTGCCAGCAGGAATCAGTACTTC. V gene TRBV11-2 combines with J gene TRBJ2-4; D ambiguous. V lost 6 bases and J 12 bases, leaving 3 bases between the germline ends. The germline V gene encodes CDR1 SGHAT and CDR2 FQNNGV. The CDR3 spans 8 residues.

V usage is TRBV27 and J usage is TRBJ1-3; 10 nucleotides agree with TRBD1. Germline V gene lookup returns CDR1 MNHEY and CDR2 SMNVEV (reference sequence). The CDR3 consists of 18 residues. V dropped 5 bases and J dropped 0; count of bases not matched to a gene: 10. The CDR3 DNA is TGTGCCAGCAGTCCGACAGGGGGCCCGTTCCGCTCTGGAAACACCATATATTTT. Translated: CASSPTGGPFRSGNTIYF.